Each of the 18 T cell receptor beta chains below was sequenced from the same sample in a study of blood T cell repertoires in COVID-19. Assay: immunoSEQ multiplex PCR; the TCRdb copy retains only in-frame clones and omits some. The table has 450,000 or so clones, approximately 89% seen once. The source material was peripheral blood. These receptors all stem from a man aged 18 to 30 with COVID-19, enrolled during active disease.

The chain carries TRBV14 and TRBJ2-1, with 7 bases aligning to TRBD2. Trimming at V came to 1 base and at J to 0 bases, leaving 3 bases not matched to a gene. CDR3 length: 16 residues. Germline V gives CDR1 SGHDN, CDR2 FVKESK. CDR3 sequence reads: CASSQVSGTSYNEQFF. The CDR3 nucleotides read TGTGCCAGCAGCCAAGTAAGCGGGACCTCCTACAATGAGCAGTTCTTC.

The chain carries TRBV10-1 and TRBJ2-1; 14 bases map to TRBD2. Unmatched junction bases numbered 8, after V lost 5 bases and J lost 8 bases. The germline gives CDR1 WNHNN, CDR2 SYGVQD (reference sequence). This CDR3 is built from 16 residues. This CDR3 reads CASSYRLAGGHDEQFF. The CDR3 nucleotides read TGCGCCAGCAGTTATCGACTAGCGGGGGGGCATGATGAGCAGTTCTTC.

This clone was picked up one time. This chain joins TRBV27 and TRBJ2-7; TRBD2 matches 7 bases. This CDR3 contains 13 residues. From germline, CDR1 is MNHEY and CDR2 SMNVEV (reference sequence). The V segment lost 5 bases and the J segment 3 bases; nucleotides outside the gene matches: 4. CDR3 in amino acids: CASSASSGYEQYF. CDR3 nucleotides: TGTGCCAGCAGTGCTTCTAGCGGCTACGAGCAGTACTTC.

The chain couples TRBV5-1 to TRBJ2-3; D is possibly TRBD2 (6 bases). V dropped 4 bases and J dropped 4 bases, with 16 bases sitting between them. CDR1 and CDR2 (germline): SGHRS, YFSETQ. The CDR3 runs 15 residues. The CDR3 reads CASSVEGLAADTQYF. CDR3 bases: TGCGCCAGCAGCGTGGAGGGACTCGCCGCAGATACGCAGTATTTT.

This chain uses TRBV7-8 with TRBJ2-7, with 7 bases that match TRBD1. This CDR3 spans 15 amino acids. J lost 1 base, V lost 5 bases, and 8 bases had no gene match. Looked up from germline, CDR1 is SGHVS and CDR2 is FQNEAQ. DNA for the CDR3: TGTGCCAGCAGCCCACACAGGGGTTGGTCCTACGAGCAGTACTTC. This codes for CASSPHRGWSYEQYF.

This clone has just a few counts. The chain couples TRBV6-4 to TRBJ2-7; 11 bases match TRBD2. The CDR3 loop spans 16 amino acids. Germline CDR1 reads MRHNA; CDR2 reads SNTAGT. The trim removed 6 bases at V and 6 bases at J, leaving 13 bases unmatched. The CDR3 is CASSKLAGVGIGEQYF. CDR3 nucleotide sequence: TGTGCCAGCAGCAAACTAGCGGGAGTTGGGATAGGCGAGCAGTACTTC.

The chain couples TRBV5-4 to TRBJ2-1, with 8 bases that match TRBD1. Germline V CDR1 and CDR2: SGHNT, YYREEE (reference sequence). The CDR3 is 15 residues long. J gave up 3 bases and V 0 bases, and 2 bases lay outside the gene matches. This CDR3 reads CASSLDTGGYNEQFF. The CDR3 DNA follows: TGTGCCAGCAGCTTGGATACAGGGGGCTACAATGAGCAGTTCTTC.

The V and J genes are TRBV7-8 and TRBJ1-4; unclear D gene. The length of the CDR3 is 17 residues. Germline lookup yields CDR1 SGHVS and CDR2 FQNEAQ. The V gene lost 0 bases and the J gene lost 5 bases, with 16 bases spanning the gap. CDR3 region: CASSLARRTSRNEKLFF. CDR3 DNA: TGTGCCAGCAGCTTAGCCAGACGGACTTCCCGAAATGAAAAACTGTTTTTT.

The chain uses TRBV5-1 and TRBJ1-4; TRBD1 matches at 9 bases. Germline V gene lookup returns CDR1 SGHRS and CDR2 YFSETQ. With V trimmed by 4 bases and J by 6 bases, 4 bases remained unmatched. This CDR3 is built from 14 residues. This chain's CDR3 is CASSQGTGYEKLFF. The CDR3 DNA is TGCGCCAGCAGCCAGGGGACAGGGTATGAAAAACTGTTTTTT.

The chain employs TRBV30 and TRBJ1-2; no clear D gene. The germline CDR1 and CDR2 sequences are GTSNPN and SVGIG (reference sequence). The V end was cut by 1 base, the J end by 3 bases, with 12 bases between. This CDR3 contains 14 residues. The CDR3 spells CAWSGGRDDYGYTF. CDR3 DNA sequence: TGTGCCTGGAGTGGAGGGAGAGACGACTATGGCTACACCTTC.

The chain uses TRBV2 and TRBJ2-7; a weak D match, TRBD1 (5 bases). Germline CDR1 reads SNHLY; CDR2 reads FYNNEI. The CDR3 contains 12 residues. V lost 9 bases, J lost 2 bases, and 11 bases lay in between. DNA of the CDR3: TGTGCCAGTTCCGACAGTCCCTACGAGCAGTACTTC. Its protein product is CASSDSPYEQYF.

The chain's CDR3 is CASSLIRENTGELFF. CDR3 sequence (DNA): TGCGCCAGCAGCTTGATACGGGAGAACACCGGGGAGCTGTTTTTT. This chain connects TRBV5-1 to TRBJ2-2; D is possibly TRBD2 (5 bases). V was pared by 1 base and J by 1 base, with 8 bases between. Germline loops: CDR1 SGHRS, CDR2 YFSETQ. The CDR3 sequence is 15 residues long.

This clone was seen more than once but under ten times. V usage is TRBV2 and J usage is TRBJ1-5, with D possibly TRBD1 on 5 matching bases. This CDR3 comprises 13 residues. The ends were cut back, 3 bases at V and 5 bases at J, with 8 bases in the middle. Germline-derived CDR1 and CDR2 are SNHLY and FYNNEI. In DNA, the CDR3 is TGTGCCAGCAGTGATAGCAGGGATCAGCCCCAGCATTTT. Translation gives CASSDSRDQPQHF. Together with reference TRBV2 and TRBJ1-5, the CDR3 gives the full variable domain: EPEVTQTPSHQVTQMGQEVILRCVPISNHLYFYWYRQILGQKVEFLVSFYNNEISEKSEIFDDQFSVERPDGSNFTLKIRSTKLEDSAMYFCASSDSRDQPQHFGDGTRLSIL.

The chain couples TRBV6-6 to TRBJ1-1; D is possibly TRBD1 (5 bases). The CDR3 loop spans 14 amino acids. Trimming removed 5 bases at V and 3 bases at J, with 13 bases between. CDR1 is MNHNY, CDR2 SVGAGI, per germline (reference sequence). The CDR3: CASSARASDTEAFF. The DNA for the CDR3 is TGTGCCAGCAGTGCCAGGGCCTCAGACACTGAAGCTTTCTTT.

This chain links TRBV3-1 (or the pseudogene TRBV3-2) with TRBJ2-1; no firm D call. V dropped 6 bases and J dropped 4 bases, with 13 bases sitting between them. This CDR3 spans 14 amino acids. Per germline, CDR1 LGHDT and CDR2 YNNKEL (reference sequence). CDR3 bases: TGTGCCAGCAGTCGCCCTCCCACTTACAATGAGCAGTTCTTC. It specifies CASSRPPTYNEQFF.

V and J are TRBV21-1 and TRBJ1-2. TRBV21-1 is recorded as a pseudogene. CDR3 length: 12 amino acids. DNA of the CDR3: TGTGCCAGCAGCAAAGATGAGGTTGGCTACACCTTC. Translating gives CASSKDEVGYTF.

The rearrangement joins TRBV5-4 to TRBJ2-2; 8 nucleotides line up with TRBD2. CDR1 is SGHNT, CDR2 YYREEE, per germline (reference sequence). The CDR3 spans 13 residues. With 10 bases clipped from V and 7 bases from J, the junction kept 9 bases outside the gene matches. The DNA of the CDR3 is TGTGCCTGGACTAGCTGGGATGGCGGGGAGCTGTTTTTT. This translates into CAWTSWDGGELFF.

J is TRBJ2-7 and V is TRBV6-1, with D maybe TRBD1 (6 bases). Trimming removed 3 bases from V and 6 bases from J, with 12 bases in between. Germline V gene sequence: CDR1 MNHNS, CDR2 SASEGT. The CDR3 is 13 amino acids. The CDR3 here is CASSDYRVREQYF. CDR3 sequence (DNA): TGTGCCAGCAGTGATTACAGGGTCCGCGAGCAGTACTTC.